The 20 T cell receptor beta chains reported below all come from one sample, sequenced in a study of T cell responses to AZD1222 COVID-19 vaccine. Here immunoSEQ multiplex PCR was the method, and the copy in TCRdb shows in-frame clones only, minus some. The top ten clones hold 2.2% of a sample with 150,000 or so clones, 70% to 90% of them seen once. The starting material was peripheral blood, obtained on day 0 of AZD1222 vaccination. Receptor source: an adult in good health.

V usage is TRBV27 and J usage is TRBJ1-3, with D uncertain. The CDR3 is 9 amino acids. Trimming took off 11 bases at V and 7 bases at J, with 6 bases between the two ends. Germline V gene sequence: CDR1 MNHEY, CDR2 SMNVEV (reference sequence). CDR3 nucleotide sequence: TGTGCCCGCCGTAACACCATATATTTT. It specifies CARRNTIYF.

This chain joins TRBV5-1 and TRBJ2-5, with TRBD2 matching over 11 bases. The J segment lost 1 base and the V segment lost 2 bases, leaving 4 bases of the junction unmatched. The CDR3 consists of 16 residues. In germline, CDR1 is SGHRS, CDR2 YFSETQ. The CDR3 sequence: CASSFFSGRAQETQYF. The CDR3 coding sequence is TGCGCCAGCAGCTTCTTTAGCGGGAGGGCCCAAGAGACCCAGTACTTC.

The chain has TRBV14 and TRBJ1-2; no definite D call. This CDR3 is built from 13 residues. Germline V CDR1 and CDR2: SGHDN, FVKESK. The ends were cut back, 1 base at V and 8 bases at J, with 11 bases in the middle. The CDR3: CASSQATFGGYTF. The DNA of the CDR3 is TGTGCCAGCAGCCAAGCGACTTTCGGGGGCTACACCTTC.

The rearrangement joins TRBV6-2 or TRBV6-3 to TRBJ2-3; possible D gene TRBD1, 5 bases. The V end lost 2 bases, the J end lost 2 bases, and 11 bases lay between the germline ends. CDR1 and CDR2 (germline): MNHEY, SVGEGT. CDR3 length: 15 amino acids. CDR3 in DNA: TGTGCCAGCAGTTACGCACAGGAAGCCACAGATACGCAGTATTTT. Residues: CASSYAQEATDTQYF.

This clone was counted a few times. DNA of the CDR3: TGTGCCAGCAGTTTTGGGGACTTGGCGACAGATACGCAGTATTTT. It yields the protein CASSFGDLATDTQYF. The chain is built from TRBV28 and TRBJ2-3; the D gene is possibly TRBD2 (6 bases). Trimming pared 3 bases from V and 3 bases from J, leaving 13 bases between. The CDR3 spans 15 residues. Germline CDR1 and CDR2: MDHEN and SYDVKM.

The chain links TRBV7-8 to TRBJ1-1; TRBD1 matches at 8 bases. V was clipped by 2 bases and J by 1 base; unmatched bases: 3. This CDR3 comprises 15 residues. Germline CDR1 and CDR2: SGHVS and FQNEAQ. The CDR3 DNA follows: TGTGCCAGCAGCTTACAGGGGGCGCCGAACACTGAAGCTTTCTTT. Residues: CASSLQGAPNTEAFF.

The chain has TRBV18 and TRBJ1-1, with D perhaps TRBD1 (6 bases). Germline V gives CDR1 KGHSH, CDR2 LQKENI. V was cut by 0 bases and J by 6 bases, with 14 bases left in between. This CDR3 comprises 15 residues. The CDR3 nucleotides read TGTGCCAGCTCACCACCGACAGGAAGGGACCCTGAAGCTTTCTTT. This gives the protein CASSPPTGRDPEAFF.

The J gene is TRBJ1-1, the V gene TRBV30; D remains ambiguous. The germline gives CDR1 GTSNPN, CDR2 SVGIG (reference sequence). Between the trimmed V and J ends, which lost 2 bases and 0 bases, there was a span of 19 bases. This CDR3 region has 17 residues. CDR3 sequence reads: CAWSLWSAPGMNTEAFF. DNA of the CDR3: TGTGCCTGGAGTCTATGGTCTGCCCCTGGCATGAACACTGAAGCTTTCTTT.

The chain recombines TRBV7-2 with TRBJ1-2, with a tentative D call TRBD1 (5 bases). The CDR3 totals 15 residues. Trimming took off 5 bases at V and 0 bases at J, with 13 bases between the two ends. Germline V lookup: CDR1 SGHTA, CDR2 FQGNSA. The CDR3 DNA reads as TGTGCCAGCAGCCGCTTTGGGGGATCTAACTATGGCTACACCTTC. Translation gives CASSRFGGSNYGYTF. Based on the CDR3 plus reference TRBV7-2 and TRBJ1-2, the full variable domain is GAGVSQSPSNKVTEKGKDVELRCDPISGHTALYWYRQSLGQGLEFLIYFQGNSAPDKSGLPSDRFSAERTGGSVSTLTIQRTQQEDSAVYLCASSRFGGSNYGYTFGSGTRLTVV.

The chain carries TRBV6-5 and TRBJ2-3; D remains ambiguous. Germline V CDR1 and CDR2: MNHEY, SVGAGI. CDR3 length: 11 residues. V was clipped by 5 bases and J by 3 bases, with 3 bases between them. In DNA form, the CDR3 reads TGTGCCAGCAGTACAACAGATACGCAGTATTTT. Protein: CASSTTDTQYF.

The chain combines TRBV5-8 with TRBJ1-3, with D uncertain. Germline V CDR1 and CDR2: SGHTS, YDEGEE. The CDR3 length is 14 residues. V was clipped by 4 bases and J by 0 bases, with 8 bases between them. CDR3 loop: CASSLRSSGNTIYF. The CDR3 DNA reads as TGTGCCAGCAGCCTTCGGAGCTCTGGAAACACCATATATTTT.

The chain uses TRBV7-8 and TRBJ2-3; weak D call: TRBD2 (5 bases). The germline V gene has CDR1 SGHVS and CDR2 FQNEAQ. The CDR3 is 17 amino acids. V lost 0 bases and J lost 0, with 13 bases in between. CDR3 sequence: CASSLAPFSASTDTQYF. CDR3 in DNA: TGTGCCAGCAGCTTAGCGCCTTTTAGCGCAAGCACAGATACGCAGTATTTT.

This clone was seen only once. The V and J genes are TRBV6-2 or TRBV6-3 and TRBJ2-1, with 11 nucleotides matching TRBD2. This CDR3 region has 18 residues. In germline, CDR1 is MNHEY, CDR2 SVGEGT. With V trimmed by 4 bases and J by 4 bases, 12 bases remained unmatched. The CDR3 DNA sequence: TGTGCCAGCAGTTCGGGGACTAGCGGCGGCCGGCGTTACAATGAGCAGTTCTTC. Translation: CASSSGTSGGRRYNEQFF.

This chain connects TRBV28 to TRBJ2-3; no clear D gene. V lost 5 bases and J 3 bases, leaving 6 bases between the germline ends. CDR3 length: 12 residues. Germline lookup yields CDR1 MDHEN and CDR2 SYDVKM. CDR3 nucleotides: TGTGCCAGCAGTCCCAGGACAGATACGCAGTATTTT. Amino acids: CASSPRTDTQYF.

The chain combines TRBV11-2 with TRBJ1-2; D possibly corresponds to TRBD1 (5 bases). The germline V and J ends were trimmed by 5 bases and 8 bases, with 18 bases remaining between them. CDR1 and CDR2 (germline): SGHAT, FQNNGV. The CDR3 sequence is 14 residues long. Written as DNA, the CDR3 is TGTGCCAGCAGCCGTTACAGGAGCGTGGAGGGCTACACCTTC. Translated, it gives CASSRYRSVEGYTF.

The chain uses TRBV4-3 and TRBJ2-7; 10 nucleotides align to TRBD1. V shed 3 bases, J shed 5 bases, and the junction held 7 bases outside the gene matches. Germline-derived CDR1 and CDR2 are LGHNA and YSLEER. The CDR3 totals 15 residues. This CDR3 reads CASSHTGTGVHEQYF. The CDR3 DNA reads TGCGCCAGCAGCCACACCGGGACAGGGGTACACGAGCAGTACTTC.

The chain employs TRBV18 and TRBJ2-7, with 12 positions matching TRBD2. J lost 2 bases, V lost 3 bases, and 17 bases had no gene match. The length of the CDR3 is 20 residues. From germline, CDR1 is KGHSH and CDR2 LQKENI. This CDR3 is CASSPSGSTSGSSKPYEQYF. The DNA of the CDR3 is TGTGCCAGCTCACCCTCCGGTTCGACTAGCGGGAGTTCAAAACCCTACGAGCAGTACTTC.

The chain recombines TRBV28 with TRBJ2-7; 7 bases align to TRBD2. The trim removed 3 bases at V and 0 bases at J, leaving 14 bases unmatched. Germline lookup yields CDR1 MDHEN and CDR2 SYDVKM. The CDR3 has 18 residues. The CDR3 loop reads CASSFMSLGRGTSYEQYF. The CDR3 bases are TGTGCCAGCAGTTTTATGTCTCTCGGGCGGGGGACCTCCTACGAGCAGTACTTC.

V and J are TRBV6-5 and TRBJ1-2, with a weak D call TRBD1 (6 bases). This CDR3 region has 13 residues. V was clipped by 4 bases and J by 4 bases, with 10 bases between them. Germline CDR1 MNHEY, CDR2 SVGAGI. In DNA, the CDR3 is TGTGCCAGCAGTTTGACAGGAGGCTATGGCTACACCTTC. Residues: CASSLTGGYGYTF.

The chain couples TRBV6-5 to TRBJ1-3; D possibly corresponds to TRBD1 (6 bases). Germline values: CDR1 MNHEY, CDR2 SVGAGI. The CDR3 is 13 residues long. V was clipped by 5 bases and J by 4 bases, with 9 bases between them. The DNA of the CDR3 is TGTGCCAGCAGTACAGGGCTCGGAAACACCATATATTTT. Protein product: CASSTGLGNTIYF.